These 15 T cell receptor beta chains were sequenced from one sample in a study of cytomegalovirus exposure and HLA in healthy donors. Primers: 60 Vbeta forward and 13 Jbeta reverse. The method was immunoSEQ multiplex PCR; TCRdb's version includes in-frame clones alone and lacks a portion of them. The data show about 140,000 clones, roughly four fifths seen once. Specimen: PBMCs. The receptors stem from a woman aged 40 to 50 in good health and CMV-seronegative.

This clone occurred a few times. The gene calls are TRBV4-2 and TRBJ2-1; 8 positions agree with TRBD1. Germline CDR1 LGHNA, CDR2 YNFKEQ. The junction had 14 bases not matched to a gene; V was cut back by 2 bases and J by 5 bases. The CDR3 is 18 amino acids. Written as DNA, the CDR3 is TGTGCCAGCAGCCAAAAAAAGGTCAGCAGGGGGCACGACAATGAGCAGTTCTTC. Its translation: CASSQKKVSRGHDNEQFF.

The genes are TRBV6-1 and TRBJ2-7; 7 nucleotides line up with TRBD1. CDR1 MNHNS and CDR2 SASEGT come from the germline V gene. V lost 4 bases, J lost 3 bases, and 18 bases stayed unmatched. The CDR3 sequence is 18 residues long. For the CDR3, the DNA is TGTGCCAGCAGTGGGAGGACGACAGGGCCGGTGGGGCTCTACGAGCAGTACTTC. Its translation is CASSGRTTGPVGLYEQYF.

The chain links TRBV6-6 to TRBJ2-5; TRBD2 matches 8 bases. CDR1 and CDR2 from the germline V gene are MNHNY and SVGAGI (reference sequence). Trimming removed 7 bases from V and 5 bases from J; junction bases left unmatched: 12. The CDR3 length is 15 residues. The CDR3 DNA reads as TGTGCCAGCAAAATCTTCGCGGGAGGCGAGGAGACCCAGTACTTC. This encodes CASKIFAGGEETQYF.

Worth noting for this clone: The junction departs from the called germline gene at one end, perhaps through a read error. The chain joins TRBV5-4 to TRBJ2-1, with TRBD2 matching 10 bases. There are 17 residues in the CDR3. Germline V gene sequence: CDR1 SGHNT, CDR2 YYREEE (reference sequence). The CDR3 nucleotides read TGTGCCAGCAGTTTGGAACTCCTAGCGGGAGTTGTGAATGAGCAGTTCTTC. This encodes CASSLELLAGVVNEQFF. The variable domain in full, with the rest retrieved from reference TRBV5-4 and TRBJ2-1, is ETGVTQSPTHLIKTRGQQVTLRCSSQSGHNTVSWYQQALGQGPQFIFQYYREEENGRGNFPPRFSGLQFPNYSSELNVNALELDDSALYLCASSLELLAGVVNEQFFGPGTRLTVL.

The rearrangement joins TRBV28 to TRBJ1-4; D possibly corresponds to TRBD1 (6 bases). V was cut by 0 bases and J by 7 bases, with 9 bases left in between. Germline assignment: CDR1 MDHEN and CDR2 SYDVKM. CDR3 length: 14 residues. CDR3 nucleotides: TGTGCCAGCAGTTTATGGGACAGTGGTGAAAAACTGTTTTTT. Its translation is CASSLWDSGEKLFF.

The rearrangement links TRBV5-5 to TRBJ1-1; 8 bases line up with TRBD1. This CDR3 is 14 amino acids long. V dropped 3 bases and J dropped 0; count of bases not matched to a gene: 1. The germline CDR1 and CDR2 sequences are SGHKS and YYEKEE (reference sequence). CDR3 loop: CASSWGQVNTEAFF. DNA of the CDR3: TGTGCCAGCAGCTGGGGACAGGTGAACACTGAAGCTTTCTTT.

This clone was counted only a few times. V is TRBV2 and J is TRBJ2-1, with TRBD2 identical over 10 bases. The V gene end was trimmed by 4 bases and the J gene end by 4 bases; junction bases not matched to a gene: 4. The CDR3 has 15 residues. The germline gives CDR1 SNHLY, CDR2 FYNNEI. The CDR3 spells CASSVSSGSYNEQFF. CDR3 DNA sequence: TGTGCCAGCAGTGTATCTAGCGGGAGTTACAATGAGCAGTTCTTC.

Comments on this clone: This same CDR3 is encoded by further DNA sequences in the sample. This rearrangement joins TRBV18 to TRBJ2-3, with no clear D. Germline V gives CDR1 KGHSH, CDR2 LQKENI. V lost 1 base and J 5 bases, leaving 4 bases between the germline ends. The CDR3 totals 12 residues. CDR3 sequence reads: CASSPLRDTQYF. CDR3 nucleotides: TGTGCCAGCTCACCACTTCGAGATACGCAGTATTTT.

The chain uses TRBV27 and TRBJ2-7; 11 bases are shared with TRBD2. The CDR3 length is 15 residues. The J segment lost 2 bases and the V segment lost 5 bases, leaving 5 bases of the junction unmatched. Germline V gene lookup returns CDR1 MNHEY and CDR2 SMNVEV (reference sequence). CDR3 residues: CASSPTSGVPYEQYF. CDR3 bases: TGTGCCAGCAGTCCGACTAGCGGGGTGCCCTACGAGCAGTACTTC.

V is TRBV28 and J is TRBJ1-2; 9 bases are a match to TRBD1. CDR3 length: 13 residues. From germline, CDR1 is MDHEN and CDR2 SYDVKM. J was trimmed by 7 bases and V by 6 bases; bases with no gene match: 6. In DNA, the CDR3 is TGTGCCAGCAGCTCAGACAGGGGGATTGGCTACACCTTC. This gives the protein CASSSDRGIGYTF.

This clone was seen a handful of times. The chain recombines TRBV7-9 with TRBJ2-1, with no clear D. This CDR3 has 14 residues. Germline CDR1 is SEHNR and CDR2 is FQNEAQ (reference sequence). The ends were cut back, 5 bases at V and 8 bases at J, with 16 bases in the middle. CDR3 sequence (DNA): TGTGCCAGCAGCCCCCGACTCGGTATCGATGAGCAGTTCTTC. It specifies CASSPRLGIDEQFF.

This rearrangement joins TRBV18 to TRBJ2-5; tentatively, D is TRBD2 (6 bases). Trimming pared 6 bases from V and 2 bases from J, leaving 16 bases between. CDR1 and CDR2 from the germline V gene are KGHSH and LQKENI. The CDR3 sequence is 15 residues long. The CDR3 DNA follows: TGTGCCAGCTCCCCCACTGGGACTTCTCAAGAGACCCAGTACTTC. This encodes CASSPTGTSQETQYF.

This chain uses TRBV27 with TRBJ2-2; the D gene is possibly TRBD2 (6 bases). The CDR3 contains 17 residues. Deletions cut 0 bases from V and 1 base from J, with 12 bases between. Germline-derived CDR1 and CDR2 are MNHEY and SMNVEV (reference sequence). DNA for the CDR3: TGTGCCAGCAGTTTATCGTGGGGGGAAGGGAACACCGGGGAGCTGTTTTTT. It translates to CASSLSWGEGNTGELFF.

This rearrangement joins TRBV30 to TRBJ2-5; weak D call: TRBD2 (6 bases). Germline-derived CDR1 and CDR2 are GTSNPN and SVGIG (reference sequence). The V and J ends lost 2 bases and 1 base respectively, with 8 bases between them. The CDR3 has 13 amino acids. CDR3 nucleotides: TGTGCCTGGAGTAAGGGACTCCAAGAGACCCAGTACTTC. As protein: CAWSKGLQETQYF.

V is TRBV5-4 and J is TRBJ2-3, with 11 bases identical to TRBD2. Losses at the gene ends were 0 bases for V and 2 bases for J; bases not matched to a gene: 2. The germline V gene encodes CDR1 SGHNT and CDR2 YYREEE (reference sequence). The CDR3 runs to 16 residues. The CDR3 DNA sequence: TGTGCCAGCAGCTTGGGACTAGCGGGGTTCACAGATACGCAGTATTTT. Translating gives CASSLGLAGFTDTQYF.